The T cell receptor beta chain under discussion was sequenced for a study of OX40 agonist ivuxolimab in advanced cancers. Across the whole study: Prior anti-PD-1, anti-PD-L1 or anti-CTLA-4 therapy was allowed; 40% to 50% had some.

Using immunoSEQ multiplex PCR, the repertoire was profiled, and TCRdb retains in-frame clones only, with some absent. The sample contains approximately 80,000 clones, about 90% of which appear only once. Note on this clone: The antigen is unknown.

Points from the study as a whole: Patients who responded partially at 0.1-3.0 mg/kg showed clonal expansion ranking among the lowest. The specificity for antigen of the expanded peripheral T cells was not determined. Clones of CD4+ and CD8+ blood T cells grew by week 6 at doses of 0.1 to 3.0 mg/kg.

Germline CDR1 reads WSHSY; CDR2 reads SAAADI. V lost 6 bases, J lost 4 bases, and 5 bases stayed unmatched. The CDR3 totals 13 residues. Here the sequenced sample was CD4+ or CD8+ T cells sorted from blood, taken in a trial of the OX40 agonist ivuxolimab. J is TRBJ2-5 and V is TRBV10-2, with TRBD1 matching 7 bases. This TCR was recovered from an adult with an advanced solid tumor such as melanoma, head and neck, liver or kidney cancer. The CDR3 is CASSPGTVETQYF. DNA of the CDR3: TGCGCCAGCAGCCCCGGGACAGTAGAGACCCAGTACTTC.